The 30 T cell receptor beta chains given below trace back to one sample, sequenced in a study of T cells in localized non-small cell lung cancer. Only in-frame clones appear in the TCRdb table, and some are missing; sequencing was by immunoSEQ multiplex PCR. The repertoire holds approximately 23,000 clones, with around nine tenths as singletons. The material was peripheral blood, obtained before any cancer treatment. Receptors originate from a male donor older than 55 with stage I lung adenocarcinoma.

This clone was counted only a few times. This sequence joins TRBV5-5 and TRBJ1-5; tentative D call: TRBD1 (6 bases). The V end was cut by 4 bases, the J end by 6 bases, with 14 bases between. Germline assignment: CDR1 SGHKS and CDR2 YYEKEE (reference sequence). The CDR3 loop spans 14 amino acids. The CDR3 nucleotides read TGTGCCAGCAGCCTCCGGGACACAGGTCAGCCCCAGCATTTT. Translating it yields CASSLRDTGQPQHF.

This sequence joins TRBV7-2 and TRBJ2-7; D remains ambiguous. CDR1 and CDR2 (germline): SGHTA, FQGNSA. Trimming left V 5 bases short and J 2 bases short, with 4 bases between. CDR3 length equals 11 residues. The CDR3, as DNA: TGTGCCAGCAGCCTCACCTACGAGCAGTACTTC. It translates to CASSLTYEQYF.

The rearrangement uses TRBV28 and TRBJ2-1; 9 nucleotides agree with TRBD1. This CDR3 spans 14 amino acids. With 9 bases clipped from V and 9 bases from J, the junction kept 12 bases outside the gene matches. Germline V gene sequence: CDR1 MDHEN, CDR2 SYDVKM. The CDR3 DNA follows: TGTGCCAGTCTATCGGGACAGGGTTATAGTGAGCAGTTCTTC. This translates into CASLSGQGYSEQFF.

V is TRBV2 and J is TRBJ1-5; D call uncertain. The V end lost 1 base, the J end lost 5 bases, and 6 bases lay between the germline ends. In germline, CDR1 is SNHLY, CDR2 FYNNEI. This CDR3 spans 13 amino acids. This chain's CDR3 is CASSEGWDQPQHF. The CDR3 DNA is TGTGCCAGCAGTGAAGGGTGGGATCAGCCCCAGCATTTT.

The CDR3 loop reads CASSPGGQETQYF. In DNA, the CDR3 is TGCGCCAGCAGCCCCGGGGGGCAAGAGACCCAGTACTTC. The rearrangement joins TRBV5-1 to TRBJ2-5, with 7 positions matching TRBD2. V lost 4 bases to trimming and J lost 2 bases; unmatched junction nucleotides: 2. Germline CDR1 is SGHRS and CDR2 is YFSETQ. The CDR3 sequence is 13 residues long.

The chain employs TRBV2 and TRBJ2-1; TRBD1 agrees at 9 bases. This CDR3 is built from 16 residues. The V and J ends lost 0 bases and 7 bases, in that order; junction bases with no gene match: 7. CDR1 SNHLY and CDR2 FYNNEI come from the germline V gene. The CDR3 here is CASSEALGTGRNEQFF. The DNA of the CDR3 is TGTGCCAGCAGTGAAGCGCTTGGGACAGGGAGGAATGAGCAGTTCTTC.

The chain is built from TRBV29-1 and TRBJ1-2, with D unresolved. This CDR3 is 16 amino acids long. Trimming stripped 0 bases from V and 1 base from J, with 15 bases between. Germline V gene sequence: CDR1 SQVTM, CDR2 ANQGSEA. The CDR3 DNA follows: TGCAGCGTTGAAGATAACCACAGCCGAGGTAACTATGGCTACACCTTC. Protein product: CSVEDNHSRGNYGYTF.

The chain combines TRBV9 with TRBJ2-5; no reliable D call. From germline, CDR1 is SGDLS and CDR2 YYNGEE. The CDR3 spans 14 residues. The V gene lost 4 bases and the J gene lost 4 bases, with 14 bases spanning the gap. The CDR3 nucleotides read TGTGCCAGCAGCAACCGGCCGGATGGAGAGACCCAGTACTTC. Protein sequence: CASSNRPDGETQYF.

The rearrangement uses TRBV15 and TRBJ2-1; D gene unclear. CDR3 length equals 15 residues. Germline lookup yields CDR1 LNHNV and CDR2 YYDKDF (reference sequence). Trimming took 5 bases from V and 2 from J, leaving 13 bases between them. CDR3 sequence: CATSSHVTAYNEQFF. The DNA for the CDR3 is TGTGCCACCAGCTCGCACGTAACGGCCTACAATGAGCAGTTCTTC.

The chain carries TRBV4-1 and TRBJ1-2; 8 nucleotides agree with TRBD1. The CDR3 extends over 15 amino acids. Trimming cost V 1 base and J 3 bases; bases outside gene matches: 4. Germline-derived CDR1 and CDR2 are MGHRA and YSYEKL. CDR3 in DNA: TGCGCCAGCAGCCAAGGGGACAGGTTCTACTATGGCTACACCTTC. Amino acids: CASSQGDRFYYGYTF.

The rearrangement joins TRBV5-8 to TRBJ2-1, with D unresolved. With 3 bases removed from V and 10 bases from J, the gap between germline ends came to 11 bases. The CDR3 has 12 residues. Looked up from germline, CDR1 is SGHTS and CDR2 is YDEGEE. CDR3 DNA: TGTGCCAGCAGCTCGAAGGTCAGGGAGCAGTTCTTC. This sequence encodes CASSSKVREQFF.

Worth noting for this clone: The junction and the germline gene differ at one end; a read error may be behind it. This chain connects TRBV6-5 to TRBJ1-1; 10 nucleotides align to TRBD1. Per germline, CDR1 MNHEY and CDR2 SVGAGI. This CDR3 comprises 14 residues. CDR3 in DNA: TGTTCCAGCAGTCGGACAGGGGGTAACACTGAAGCTTTCTTT. Amino acid sequence: CSSSRTGGNTEAFF.

This clone has just a few counts. This chain joins TRBV4-1 and TRBJ2-5; no clear D. V was trimmed by 0 bases and J by 5 bases, leaving 13 bases between them. CDR1 is MGHRA, CDR2 YSYEKL, per germline. The CDR3 has 15 residues. The CDR3 DNA follows: TGCGCCAGCAGCCAAGATTGGCCAAACACGGAGACCCAGTACTTC. Its protein product is CASSQDWPNTETQYF.

The V and J genes are TRBV28 and TRBJ1-1; D gene uncertain. The CDR3 length is 13 residues. The germline gives CDR1 MDHEN, CDR2 SYDVKM. V was cut by 3 bases and J by 7 bases, with 12 bases left in between. CDR3 protein: CASSFSRDVEAFF. CDR3 bases: TGTGCCAGCAGTTTTAGTAGAGATGTTGAAGCTTTCTTT.

J is TRBJ1-2 and V is TRBV15; 9 bases map to TRBD1. V shed 3 bases and J 7 bases; nucleotides not matched to a gene: 12. Germline loops: CDR1 LNHNV, CDR2 YYDKDF (reference sequence). The CDR3 is 16 amino acids. The CDR3 DNA is TGTGCCACCAGCAGGGGACAGGGAATACTCTCGGCTGGCTACACCTTC. This translates into CATSRGQGILSAGYTF.

The J gene is TRBJ1-4, the V gene TRBV28; D is ambiguous. CDR1 is MDHEN, CDR2 SYDVKM, per germline. The V end was cut by 3 bases, the J end by 5 bases, with 10 bases between. The CDR3 has 14 amino acids. The CDR3 DNA is TGTGCCAGCAGTTTCGCTGGCCGGAATGAAAAACTGTTTTTT. It yields the protein CASSFAGRNEKLFF.

V and J are TRBV2 and TRBJ2-1; 9 nucleotides agree with TRBD1. This CDR3 contains 14 residues. Germline V gene lookup returns CDR1 SNHLY and CDR2 FYNNEI. V lost 6 bases to trimming and J lost 3 bases; unmatched junction nucleotides: 3. The CDR3, as DNA: TGTGCCAGCAGACAGGGGGCGGTCTACAATGAGCAGTTCTTC. Its protein product is CASRQGAVYNEQFF.

This clone has a single count. The chain joins TRBV19 to TRBJ2-1; 11 bases map to TRBD2. V lost 3 bases, J lost 3 bases, and 4 bases stayed unmatched. The CDR3 totals 16 residues. The germline CDR1 and CDR2 sequences are LNHDA and SQIVND (reference sequence). The CDR3: CASSISLAGGYNEQFF. CDR3 DNA sequence: TGTGCCAGTAGTATTTCCCTAGCGGGGGGCTACAATGAGCAGTTCTTC. The whole variable domain, remainder taken from reference TRBV19 and TRBJ2-1, is DGGITQSPKYLFRKEGQNVTLSCEQNLNHDAMYWYRQDPGQGLRLIYYSQIVNDFQKGDIAEGYSVSREKKESFPLTVTSAQKNPTAFYLCASSISLAGGYNEQFFGPGTRLTVL.

The chain employs TRBV28 and TRBJ2-3, with D possibly TRBD1 on 6 matching bases. The length of the CDR3 is 14 residues. CDR1 MDHEN and CDR2 SYDVKM come from the germline V gene. V dropped 5 bases and J dropped 1 base, with 10 bases sitting between them. DNA of the CDR3: TGTGCCAGCAGTCCCTCAGGGGGCACAGATACGCAGTATTTT. Its protein product is CASSPSGGTDTQYF.

This chain uses TRBV11-3 with TRBJ2-2; D unresolved. The CDR3 totals 13 residues. Trimming removed 0 bases from V and 1 base from J, with 0 bases in between. Germline-derived CDR1 and CDR2 are SGHNT and YENEEA. The CDR3 region is CASSLENTGELFF. CDR3 nucleotides: TGTGCCAGCAGCTTAGAGAACACCGGGGAGCTGTTTTTT.

The chain carries TRBV19 and TRBJ1-1; D gene unclear. The CDR3 is 14 amino acids. V was cut by 3 bases and J by 5 bases, with 13 bases left in between. Germline V gene lookup returns CDR1 LNHDA and CDR2 SQIVND (reference sequence). CDR3 in DNA: TGTGCCAGTAGTATTGGTATTATGGGGACTGAAGCTTTCTTT. It yields the protein CASSIGIMGTEAFF.

The gene calls are TRBV4-1 and TRBJ2-1, with D perhaps matching TRBD1 (6 bases). The V end lost 0 bases, the J end lost 10 bases, and 13 bases lay between the germline ends. Per the germline V gene, CDR1 is MGHRA and CDR2 is YSYEKL. This CDR3 spans 14 amino acids. In DNA, the CDR3 is TGCGCCAGCAGCCAAGATCTGACAGGCGGCGAGCAGTTCTTC. Its protein is CASSQDLTGGEQFF.

V usage is TRBV19 and J usage is TRBJ2-7; perhaps TRBD2 as D (5 bases). The CDR3 loop spans 15 amino acids. Trimming cost V 4 bases and J 4 bases, with 17 bases left between them. Germline V lookup: CDR1 LNHDA, CDR2 SQIVND (reference sequence). The CDR3 here is CASSTSGLGGYEQYF. Here the CDR3 DNA reads TGTGCCAGTAGTACCAGCGGACTCGGAGGATACGAGCAGTACTTC.

This CDR3 reads CASYGGGSPYEQYF. The DNA for the CDR3 is TGTGCCAGCTATGGAGGCGGGAGCCCCTACGAGCAGTACTTC. This chain uses TRBV6-1 with TRBJ2-7; 7 bases align to TRBD2. This CDR3 has 14 residues. Trimming at V came to 8 bases and at J to 2 bases, leaving 9 bases not matched to a gene. Per the germline V gene, CDR1 is MNHNS and CDR2 is SASEGT.

The chain employs TRBV28 and TRBJ1-4; a weak D match, TRBD1 (6 bases). With 10 bases removed from V and 6 bases from J, the gap between germline ends came to 18 bases. CDR1 and CDR2 from the germline V gene are MDHEN and SYDVKM. This CDR3 has 14 amino acids. CDR3 bases: TGTGCCACGAAAACGGGGGGGCTTGATGAAAAACTGTTTTTT. Its protein is CATKTGGLDEKLFF.

V gene TRBV19 combines with J gene TRBJ1-2, with TRBD1 matching over 7 bases. The germline V gene encodes CDR1 LNHDA and CDR2 SQIVND (reference sequence). The CDR3 is made up of 14 amino acids. V lost 9 bases to trimming and J lost 3 bases; unmatched junction nucleotides: 10. The CDR3 here is CASKTGERDYGYTF. The DNA of the CDR3 is TGTGCCAGCAAAACAGGGGAAAGGGACTATGGCTACACCTTC. The entire variable domain, with the rest obtained from reference TRBV19 and TRBJ1-2, is as follows: DGGITQSPKYLFRKEGQNVTLSCEQNLNHDAMYWYRQDPGQGLRLIYYSQIVNDFQKGDIAEGYSVSREKKESFPLTVTSAQKNPTAFYLCASKTGERDYGYTFGSGTRLTVV.

This clone was seen a single time. J is TRBJ2-1 and V is TRBV18; 10 nucleotides line up with TRBD2. This CDR3 contains 19 residues. V was pared by 0 bases and J by 3 bases, with 11 bases of the junction left unmatched. The germline CDR1 and CDR2 sequences are KGHSH and LQKENI. The CDR3 here is CASSPPVTSGFKDYNEQFF. The CDR3 region has the DNA TGTGCCAGCTCACCACCGGTGACTAGCGGGTTCAAAGACTACAATGAGCAGTTCTTC.

The chain recombines TRBV2 with TRBJ1-1, with a tentative D call TRBD1 (5 bases). V was trimmed by 6 bases and J by 4 bases, leaving 18 bases between them. The CDR3 has 15 amino acids. Germline values: CDR1 SNHLY, CDR2 FYNNEI. The CDR3 loop reads CASSKGTLGGTEAFF. CDR3 nucleotide sequence: TGTGCCAGCAGCAAAGGGACCCTAGGAGGCACTGAAGCTTTCTTT.

J is TRBJ1-5 and V is TRBV28; D unclear. Germline V gene sequence: CDR1 MDHEN, CDR2 SYDVKM. V lost 7 bases, J lost 5 bases, and 12 bases lay in between. The CDR3 contains 13 residues. The CDR3 bases are TGTGCCAGCACGGGCTCCGGACATCAGCCCCAGCATTTT. This sequence encodes CASTGSGHQPQHF.

This clone was counted between two and nine times. The rearrangement joins TRBV7-9 to TRBJ1-2, with a tentative D call TRBD1 (5 bases). Germline V gives CDR1 SEHNR, CDR2 FQNEAQ (reference sequence). This CDR3 region has 13 residues. V was shortened by 5 bases and J by 5 bases, with 12 bases between the two germline ends. CDR3 loop: CASSPGTEYGYTF. The DNA of the CDR3 is TGTGCCAGCAGCCCCGGGACCGAGTATGGCTACACCTTC.